A selection of T cell receptor beta chains follows, all from one sample in a study of cytomegalovirus exposure and HLA in healthy donors. Sequencing used immunoSEQ multiplex PCR; TCRdb keeps in-frame clones, though not all of them. This sample has about 150,000 clones; around nine tenths occur once, and the top ten carry about 5.5%. The specimen was PBMCs. These receptor sequences come from a woman aged 25-40 years in good health and CMV-seronegative. Both conserved end residues are part of each CDR3. The D gene is left open where the match is weak. Size is omitted from some rows. Given values are once, few, many or a class for expanded clones.

V gene	clone size	J gene	D gene	CDR3 DNA	CDR3 protein
TRBV2	NA	TRBJ1-5	NA	TGTGCCAGCAGCCCAGAGGGGGGGACTCAGCCCCAGCATTTT	CASSPEGGTQPQHF
TRBV28	NA	TRBJ2-7	TRBD1	TGTGCCAGCAGTTCGGGACAGGGAAGCTCCTACGAGCAGTACTTC	CASSSGQGSSYEQYF
TRBV7-2	NA	TRBJ2-2	TRBD1	TGTGCCAGCAGCCTACAGGGGGCAAACACCGGGGAGCTGTTTTTT	CASSLQGANTGELFF
TRBV30	NA	TRBJ1-5	TRBD1	TGTGCCTGGAGTTCAGGGGGCGATCAGCCCCAGCATTTT	CAWSSGGDQPQHF
TRBV5-1	once	TRBJ2-5	TRBD1	TGCGCCAGCCATAAAACCCGCTTGGCGCGACAGGGGGGGTCGTCGGAGACCCAGTACTTC	CASHKTRLARQGGSSETQYF
TRBV5-6	NA	TRBJ2-2	NA	TGTGCCAGCAGCTCCCAGCGGGCGATTTATACCGGGGAGCTGTTTTTT	CASSSQRAIYTGELFF
TRBV30	NA	TRBJ2-3	NA	TGTGCCTGGAGTCTGACCGACAGCCGATACTATCCAGATACGCAGTATTTT	CAWSLTDSRYYPDTQYF
TRBV7-3	NA	TRBJ1-6	TRBD1	TGTGCCAGCAGCCAGGGGGTGGGGTATAATTCACCCCTCCACTTT	CASSQGVGYNSPLHF
TRBV27	NA	TRBJ2-1	TRBD2	TGTGCCAGCTGTGAGGGAGCGGGAGCCTACAATGAGCAGTTCTTC	CASCEGAGAYNEQFF
TRBV30	NA	TRBJ2-6	NA	TGTGCCTGGAGAGACAGCTGGGGGGCCAACGTCCTGACTTTC	CAWRDSWGANVLTF
TRBV11-2	NA	TRBJ2-6	NA	TGTGCCAGCAGCTTAGTCAGGGCGCCAAGCTCTGGGGCCAACGTCCTGACTTTC	CASSLVRAPSSGANVLTF
TRBV19	NA	TRBJ2-7	NA	TGTGCCAGTAGTGGCGTGGGCAGAGAGCAGTACTTC	CASSGVGREQYF
TRBV27	NA	TRBJ2-2	TRBD2	TGTGCCAGCAGTTTACTACTAGCGGGAGGTACCGGGGAGCTGTTTTTT	CASSLLLAGGTGELFF
TRBV15	once	TRBJ2-5	NA	TGTGCCACCAGCAGAGTTCTGGGTAGCGGACTGTTCTTTTTTTCCTCTCAAGAGACCCAGTACTTC	CATSRVLGSGLFFFSSQETQYF
TRBV29-1	NA	TRBJ2-7	NA	TGCAGCGTCGTAGTACAGGGCCACGAGCAGTACTTC	CSVVVQGHEQYF
TRBV18	NA	TRBJ1-3	NA	TGTGCCAGCTCACCCACGACAGAATCCTCTGGAAACACCATATATTTT	CASSPTTESSGNTIYF
TRBV5-5	once	TRBJ1-4	NA	TGTGCCAGCAGCTTGTATAGTGGGGGGGTAGAAAAACTGTTTTTT	CASSLYSGGVEKLFF
TRBV5-4	NA	TRBJ1-2	NA	TGTGCCAGCAGCTTGGACAGAGAATATGGCTACACCTTC	CASSLDREYGYTF